Below, 8 T cell receptor beta chains from the same sample are listed, as sequenced in a study of T-cell reconstitution after alpha-beta-depleted transplantation in children (TCRdb year 2016). Library construction relied on PCR. This sample was sequenced with an Illumina HiSeq 2500. TCR library preparation used molecular barcoding, with unique molecular identifiers applied to normalize quantification of the TCRbeta repertoire. TCRdb applied fastp at Q25 and MiXCR to the public reads, then kept only in-frame beta chains. Each record represents a unique CDR3 protein, reported with the most common genes and DNA among its rows. The sample table contains roughly 50,000 distinct CDR3 sequences; only one count was recorded for approximately 46% of them. 95% to 98% of the sample goes to the ten largest clones. Interpreted using the paper, the treatment or condition label stands for: allogeneic hematopoietic cell transplantation with graft depleted of TCRalphabeta T cells and CD19 B cells.

Material: PBMCs, mostly from graft donor cells, obtained 360 days after TCRalphabeta/CD19-depleted stem cell transplant. The receptor set was obtained from a male patient between 10 and 17 years old who had a stem cell transplant for acute lymphoblastic leukemia, so the T cells may come from the graft donor.

The gene calls are TRBV25-1 and TRBJ2-1; D is unclear. Germline V CDR1 and CDR2: MGHDK, SYGVNS. V lost 6 bases and J 9 bases, leaving 9 bases between the germline ends. The CDR3 runs 11 residues. CDR3 in DNA: TGTGCCAGCAGCCAGAGTGGTGAGCAGTTCTTC. Translated: CASSQSGEQFF.

This clonotype showed up just a few times. This chain joins TRBV9 and TRBJ2-4; TRBD1 aligns across 11 bases. Per germline, CDR1 SGDLS and CDR2 YYNGEE. After removal of 3 bases from V and 8 bases from J, the junction contained 7 bases not matched to a gene. This CDR3 contains 15 residues. CDR3 sequence reads: CASSGYGTGGDIQYF. CDR3 in DNA: TGTGCCAGCAGCGGATACGGGACAGGGGGGGACATTCAGTACTTC.

Only a few counts were recorded for this clonotype. This chain links TRBV29-1 with TRBJ2-7, with D maybe TRBD1 (5 bases). The CDR3 is made up of 14 amino acids. The V and J ends lost 1 base and 0 bases respectively, with 10 bases between them. Looked up from germline, CDR1 is SQVTM and CDR2 is ANQGSEA. The CDR3 loop is CSVEAPDSSYEQYF. The CDR3 coding sequence is TGCAGCGTTGAAGCACCCGACAGCTCCTACGAGCAGTACTTC.

Comment on this clonotype: The junction departs from germline at one end; a sequencing error may be responsible. The rearrangement joins TRBV27 to TRBJ2-5; TRBD2 is a possible D gene (6 bases). This CDR3 spans 14 amino acids. CDR1 is MNHEY and CDR2 is SMNVEV in the germline V gene (reference sequence). CDR3 DNA: TGTGCCAGCAGTTGGCGACTCCCTCGGGAGACCCGGTACTTC. It is translated as CASSWRLPRETRYF.

The chain combines TRBV6-2 or TRBV6-3 with TRBJ2-7; D is uncertain. CDR3 length equals 11 residues. V lost 7 bases and J lost 3, with 7 bases in between. CDR1 is MNHEY, CDR2 SVGEGT, per germline. The CDR3 DNA is TGTGCCAGCACCCCCTTCTACGAGCAGTACTTC. It is translated as CASTPFYEQYF.

In DNA form, the CDR3 reads TGCGCCAGCAGCCAAGACCGGGGCCGGGGACTCTACAATGAGCAGTTCTTC. Its translation is CASSQDRGRGLYNEQFF. The chain is built from TRBV4-3 and TRBJ2-1, with D maybe TRBD2 (6 bases). Germline lookup yields CDR1 LGHNA and CDR2 YSLEER. Between the trimmed V and J ends, which lost 0 bases and 3 bases, there was a span of 15 bases. This CDR3 comprises 17 residues.

V gene TRBV7-6 combines with J gene TRBJ1-5; D is unresolved. V was clipped by 5 bases and J by 6 bases, with 11 bases between them. CDR3 length: 13 amino acids. Germline values: CDR1 SGHVS, CDR2 FNYEAQ. The CDR3 sequence: CASSPVEFQPQHF. As DNA, the CDR3 is TGTGCCAGCAGCCCCGTGGAGTTTCAGCCCCAGCATTTT.

This chain joins TRBV29-1 and TRBJ2-1; TRBD2 is a possible D gene (6 bases). V was cut by 7 bases and J by 4 bases, with 17 bases left in between. Germline-derived CDR1 and CDR2 are SQVTM and ANQGSEA. The CDR3 runs to 14 residues. The DNA for the CDR3 is TGCAGCGCGACGGGGGTAGGACGATACAATGAGCAGTTCTTC. Its translation: CSATGVGRYNEQFF.